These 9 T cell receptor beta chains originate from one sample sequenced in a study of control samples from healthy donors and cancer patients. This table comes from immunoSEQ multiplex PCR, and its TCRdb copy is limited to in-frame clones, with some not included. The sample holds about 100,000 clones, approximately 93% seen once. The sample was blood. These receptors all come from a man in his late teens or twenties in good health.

The chain's CDR3 is CASSPVRDRGNQPQHF. In DNA, the CDR3 is TGTGCCAGCTCACCTGTCCGGGACAGGGGCAATCAGCCCCAGCATTTT. V gene TRBV18 combines with J gene TRBJ1-5; 9 bases agree with TRBD1. This CDR3 has 16 residues. Germline V lookup: CDR1 KGHSH, CDR2 LQKENI. Germline trimming cut 3 bases from V and 2 bases from J; bases unmatched to any gene: 5.

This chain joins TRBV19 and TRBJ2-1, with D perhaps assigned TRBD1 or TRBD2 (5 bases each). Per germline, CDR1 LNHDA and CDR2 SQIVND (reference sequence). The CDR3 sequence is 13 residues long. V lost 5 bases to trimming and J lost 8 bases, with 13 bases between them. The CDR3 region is CASSPRGKDEQFF. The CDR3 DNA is TGTGCCAGTAGTCCCCGGGGCAAGGATGAGCAGTTCTTC. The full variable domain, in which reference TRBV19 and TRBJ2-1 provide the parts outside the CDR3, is DGGITQSPKYLFRKEGQNVTLSCEQNLNHDAMYWYRQDPGQGLRLIYYSQIVNDFQKGDIAEGYSVSREKKESFPLTVTSAQKNPTAFYLCASSPRGKDEQFFGPGTRLTVL.

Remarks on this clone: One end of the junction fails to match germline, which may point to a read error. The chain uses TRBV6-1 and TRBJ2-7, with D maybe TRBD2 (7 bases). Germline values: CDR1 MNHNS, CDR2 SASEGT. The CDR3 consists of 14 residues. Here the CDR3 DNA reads TGTGCCAGCAGTGAAGAAGGGGGGGGATACGGGCAGTACTTC. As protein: CASSEEGGGYGQYF.

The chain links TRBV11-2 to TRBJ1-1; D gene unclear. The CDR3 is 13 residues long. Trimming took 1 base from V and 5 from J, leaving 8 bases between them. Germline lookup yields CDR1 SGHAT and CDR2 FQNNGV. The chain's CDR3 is CASSLGGLTEAFF. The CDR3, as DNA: TGTGCCAGCAGCTTAGGTGGACTGACTGAAGCTTTCTTT.

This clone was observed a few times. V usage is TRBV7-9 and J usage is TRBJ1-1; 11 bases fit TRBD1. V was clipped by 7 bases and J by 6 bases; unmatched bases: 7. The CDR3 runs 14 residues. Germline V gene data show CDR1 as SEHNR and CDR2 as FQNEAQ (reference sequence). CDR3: CASKMGQGGSEAFF. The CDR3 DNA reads TGTGCCAGCAAGATGGGACAGGGGGGGTCTGAAGCTTTCTTT.

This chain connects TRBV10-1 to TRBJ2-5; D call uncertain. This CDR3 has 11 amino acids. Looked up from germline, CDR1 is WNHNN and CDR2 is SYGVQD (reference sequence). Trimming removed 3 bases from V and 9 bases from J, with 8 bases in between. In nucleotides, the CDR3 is TGCGCCAGCAGTGACGCGTGGGCCCAGTACTTC. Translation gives CASSDAWAQYF.

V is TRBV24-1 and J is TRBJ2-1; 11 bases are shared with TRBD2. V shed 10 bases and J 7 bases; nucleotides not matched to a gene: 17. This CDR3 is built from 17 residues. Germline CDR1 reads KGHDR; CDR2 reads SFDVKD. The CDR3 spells CATGWRVAGGPWNEQFF. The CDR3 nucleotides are TGTGCCACTGGATGGAGGGTAGCGGGAGGGCCTTGGAATGAGCAGTTCTTC.

The CDR3: CASSARADRRRNEQFF. CDR3 coding DNA: TGTGCCAGCAGCGCCCGAGCGGACCGGCGGAGGAATGAGCAGTTCTTC. The chain has TRBV12-1 and TRBJ2-1; the D segment call TRBD2 is taken from the table without a DNA check. TRBV12-1 is shown as a pseudogene. The CDR3 is 16 residues long.

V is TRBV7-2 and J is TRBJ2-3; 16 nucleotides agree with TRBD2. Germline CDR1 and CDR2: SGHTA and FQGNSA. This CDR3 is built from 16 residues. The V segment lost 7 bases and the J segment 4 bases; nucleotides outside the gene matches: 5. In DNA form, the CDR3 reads TGTGCCAGCACCGTAGGGACTAGCGGGGGGGCAGATACGCAGTATTTT. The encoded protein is CASTVGTSGGADTQYF.